A single T cell receptor beta chain is shown here with its context. Its antigen remains undetermined. Within one base of it there is no much larger clone, and no base qualities were kept. This entry is derived from a study of blood T cell repertoires in COVID-19 (dated by TCRdb to the early 2020s). Turning to the overall study: Samples covering the acute and convalescent phases of COVID-19 were provided by collaborators in the United States, Italy and Spain. The material from the prospective study consisted of cDNA or gDNA derived from T cells, B-cell-depleted T cells, or PBMCs. The dataset comprised deeply sampled blood TCRbeta repertoires from subjects exposed to, actively infected with, or recovered from COVID-19. A freely available public database, intended as a resource for researchers studying the immune response to SARS-CoV-2, is where the repertoires were released. The samples were drawn from the first 160 participants of the ongoing ImmuneRACE study and from 1,254 subjects provided by 6 global collaborators. Sample metadata almost always included a de-identified subject ID, COVID-19 status, age in years and sex. Where HLA class I and class II types were available, the types were taken from metadata supplied by the sample provider, not from assay-based typing. Broader findings and caveats from the paper: How much clinical and demographic metadata was included differed by source and by participant, and the metadata was provided uncurated.

The immunoSEQ Assay, a bias-controlled multiplex PCR, was used to amplify TCRbeta CDR3 regions from genomic DNA. The authors processed their data as follows. Within the assay, amplification of reference gene primers was used to estimate how many nucleated cells each sample contained. To quantify the absolute abundance of each unique TCRbeta CDR3 rearrangement, sequence reads were collapsed and filtered. Productive Simpson clonality was computed per sample as the square root of Simpson's diversity index over productive rearrangements. Held by TCRdb, this immuneACCESS table contains in-frame sequences only and omits some clones. Under half of the omission traces to an unresolved V gene where checked; the cause of the rest is unknown. V and J calls and clone size are as listed in that table; D and trimming were resolved from the DNA. The sample profile shows 110,000 to 150,000 clones; more than 65% of them were found once. The top ten clones comprise more than 8.5% of the sample.

Whole blood was collected in K2EDTA tubes by collaborating institutions according to the institutions' own protocols. For TCRbeta analysis, collaborators shipped samples as frozen whole blood, isolated PBMCs, or DNA extracted from either of those sample types. Relative to germline, V is missing 0 bases and J is missing 4 bases, with 6 bases of the junction outside any gene match. From the germline V gene, CDR1 is SGDLS and CDR2 is YYNGEE. The CDR3 covers 16 residues, taking in both the cysteine and the phenylalanine. Kept here is only the CDR3 DNA, which spans 48 bases and is read in frame from base 1.

The material sequenced was peripheral blood. The chain couples TRBV9 to TRBJ2-2, and 7 junctional nucleotides match TRBD2. This receptor was identified in a man aged 55 to 69 with active or convalescent COVID-19. The DNA is as follows: TGTGCCAGCAGCGTAGTATCCAGCGGGGTCACCGGGGAGCTGTTTTTT. Its protein reads: CASSVVSSGVTGELFF. This CDR3, with the reference TRBV9 and TRBJ2-2 proteins standing in past its ends, gives the full variable domain DSGVTQTPKHLITATGQRVTLRCSPRSGDLSVYWYQQSLDQGLQFLIQYYNGEERAKGNILERFSAQQFPDLHSELNLSSLELGDSALYFCASSVVSSGVTGELFFGEGSRLTVL.